Below are 13 T cell receptor beta chains sequenced from a single sample in a study of early T cells in non-severe SARS-CoV-2 infection. MiXCR, applied by TCRdb to the 5' RACE reads, yields one record per CDR3 protein. In the table there are roughly 100,000 distinct CDR3 sequences, roughly 14% of which are singletons. The source material was whole blood. The source is an adult who was a healthcare worker with PCR-confirmed SARS-CoV-2 infection or an uninfected control (not recorded which).

In its sample, this clonotype was seen a few times. The chain uses TRBV6-2 or TRBV6-3 and TRBJ2-1, with 7 bases aligning to TRBD2. This CDR3 comprises 15 residues. CDR1 and CDR2 (germline): MNHEY, SVGEGT. With 6 bases clipped from V and 0 bases from J, the junction kept 5 bases outside the gene matches. CDR3 in amino acids: CASRKLAGSYNEQFF. As DNA, the CDR3 is TGTGCCAGCAGAAAGTTAGCGGGCTCCTACAATGAGCAGTTCTTC.

This clonotype turned up a few times. CDR3 loop: CSVQKQGQAFF. The DNA of the CDR3 is TGCAGCGTTCAGAAACAGGGGCAAGCTTTCTTT. This sequence joins TRBV29-1 and TRBJ1-1; 7 nucleotides match TRBD1. The germline V gene encodes CDR1 SQVTM and CDR2 ANQGSEA. Trimming removed 5 bases from V and 9 bases from J; junction bases left unmatched: 6. The CDR3 consists of 11 residues. The entire variable domain, with the rest obtained from reference TRBV29-1 and TRBJ1-1, is as follows: SAVISQKPSRDICQRGTSLTIQCQVDSQVTMMFWYRQQPGQSLTLIATANQGSEATYESGFVIDKFPISRPNLTFSTLTVSNMSPEDSSIYLCSVQKQGQAFFGQGTRLTVV.

In its sample, this clonotype was seen many times. The genes are TRBV3-1 and TRBJ1-2, with 7 positions matching TRBD1. CDR1 and CDR2 from the germline V gene are LGHDT and YNNKEL (reference sequence). CDR3 length: 13 residues. The V gene end was trimmed by 2 bases and the J gene end by 8 bases; junction bases not matched to a gene: 5. CDR3 in amino acids: CASSQQTGRGYTF. CDR3 nucleotides: TGTGCCAGCAGCCAACAGACAGGGAGAGGCTACACCTTC.

This clonotype was observed many times. This chain joins TRBV10-3 and TRBJ2-6; 10 positions match TRBD2. The J segment lost 4 bases and the V segment lost 0 bases, leaving 3 bases of the junction unmatched. CDR1 is ENHRY, CDR2 SYGVKD, per germline. The CDR3 length is 17 residues. The CDR3, as DNA: TGTGCCATCAGTGAGTCAACTAGCGGGACCGGGGCCAACGTCCTGACTTTC. Encoded protein: CAISESTSGTGANVLTF.

In its sample, this clonotype was seen a few times. The chain recombines TRBV7-2 with TRBJ1-1; D gene unclear. Deletions cut 5 bases from V and 1 base from J, with 11 bases between. CDR3 length: 14 amino acids. CDR1 and CDR2 (germline): SGHTA, FQGNSA. CDR3 in amino acids: CASSLNSQNTEAFF. CDR3 nucleotide sequence: TGTGCCAGCAGCCTTAACTCTCAGAACACTGAAGCTTTCTTT.

This clonotype was counted at least ten times. The J gene is TRBJ2-1, the V gene TRBV12-3 or TRBV12-4; D might be TRBD2 (6 bases). This CDR3 is built from 16 residues. V dropped 7 bases and J dropped 5 bases, with 21 bases sitting between them. CDR3 DNA sequence: TGTGCCAGCACCGGCCAAGCTGGAGGGCCAAACAATGAGCAGTTCTTC. Its protein is CASTGQAGGPNNEQFF.

This clonotype was seen many times. The rearrangement links TRBV2 to TRBJ1-3; D not resolved. Germline V gene sequence: CDR1 SNHLY, CDR2 FYNNEI. The CDR3 is 12 amino acids. Trimming removed 6 bases from V and 7 bases from J, with 10 bases in between. The DNA for the CDR3 is TGTGCCAGCAGACCCCAGCGGAACACCATATATTTT. The encoded protein is CASRPQRNTIYF.

The CDR3, as DNA: TGCGCCAGCAGCTCCGGGACAGGGGGCACTGAAGCTTTCTTT. Its protein is CASSSGTGGTEAFF. The V gene is TRBV5-1, the J gene TRBJ1-1; 11 nucleotides match TRBD1. Germline-derived CDR1 and CDR2 are SGHRS and YFSETQ. V trimming: 3 bases; J trimming: 4 bases; junction bases outside the gene matches: 2. The CDR3 consists of 14 residues.

This clonotype has more than one count but fewer than ten. CDR3 region: CSVGEDQPQHF. The CDR3 region has the DNA TGCAGCGTTGGGGAGGATCAGCCCCAGCATTTT. The rearrangement joins TRBV29-1 to TRBJ1-5; D gene uncertain. Looked up from germline, CDR1 is SQVTM and CDR2 is ANQGSEA. Trimming pared 4 bases from V and 5 bases from J, leaving 6 bases between. This CDR3 is built from 11 residues.

This clonotype appeared a few times. The chain uses TRBV7-2 and TRBJ2-4; D ambiguous. The CDR3 sequence is 15 residues long. In germline, CDR1 is SGHTA, CDR2 FQGNSA. With 1 base removed from V and 6 bases from J, the gap between germline ends came to 13 bases. CDR3 coding DNA: TGTGCCAGCAGCTTAGAAGGGCTAGGATCAAACATTCAGTACTTC. Translating gives CASSLEGLGSNIQYF.

This clonotype turned up a few times. This chain uses TRBV5-5 with TRBJ1-6; D is undetermined. V lost 0 bases and J 0 bases, leaving 7 bases between the germline ends. In germline, CDR1 is SGHKS, CDR2 YYEKEE (reference sequence). The CDR3 is 16 amino acids. CDR3 DNA: TGTGCCAGCAGCTTGGCACAAGGCTCCTATAATTCACCCCTCCACTTT. It codes for CASSLAQGSYNSPLHF.

This clonotype came up many times. CDR3 in DNA: TGTGCCTCTACCAAGACTGCAGATACGCAGTATTTT. Its protein is CASTKTADTQYF. This rearrangement joins TRBV30 to TRBJ2-3; D uncertain. Looked up from germline, CDR1 is GTSNPN and CDR2 is SVGIG (reference sequence). V shed 7 bases and J shed 4 bases, with 12 bases lying between them. The CDR3 is made up of 12 amino acids.

This clonotype was counted between two and nine times. V gene TRBV29-1 combines with J gene TRBJ2-5; the D is unclear. The CDR3 is made up of 11 amino acids. V gave up 6 bases and J gave up 4 bases, with 9 bases separating them. From germline, CDR1 is SQVTM and CDR2 ANQGSEA. The CDR3 sequence: CSVLPRETQYF. CDR3 bases: TGCAGCGTACTTCCGCGAGAGACCCAGTACTTC.